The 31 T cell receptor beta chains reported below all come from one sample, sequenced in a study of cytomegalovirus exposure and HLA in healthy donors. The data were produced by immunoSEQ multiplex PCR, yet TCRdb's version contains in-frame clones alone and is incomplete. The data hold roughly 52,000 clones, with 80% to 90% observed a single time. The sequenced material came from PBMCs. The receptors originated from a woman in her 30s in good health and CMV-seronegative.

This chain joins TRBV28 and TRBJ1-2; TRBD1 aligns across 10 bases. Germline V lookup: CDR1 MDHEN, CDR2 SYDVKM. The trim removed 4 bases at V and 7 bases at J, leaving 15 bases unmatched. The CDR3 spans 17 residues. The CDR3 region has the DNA TGTGCCAGCAGTTATCCCGGGACAGGGGCCCCGTCGTTTGGCTACACCTTC. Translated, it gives CASSYPGTGAPSFGYTF.

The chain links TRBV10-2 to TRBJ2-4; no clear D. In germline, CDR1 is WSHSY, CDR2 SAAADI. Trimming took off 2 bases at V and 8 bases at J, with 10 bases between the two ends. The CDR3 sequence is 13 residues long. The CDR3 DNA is TGCGCCAGCAGTGAGCACTCGCCTGACATTCAGTACTTC. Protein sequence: CASSEHSPDIQYF.

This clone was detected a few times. Written as DNA, the CDR3 is TGTGCCAGTAGTCCGCTAGCGGGGGGCGGCGGGGAGCAGTTCTTC. Protein sequence: CASSPLAGGGGEQFF. The J gene is TRBJ2-1, the V gene TRBV19; the match to TRBD2 covers 11 bases. Germline CDR1 LNHDA, CDR2 SQIVND (reference sequence). The CDR3 spans 15 residues. V dropped 5 bases and J dropped 10; count of bases not matched to a gene: 10.

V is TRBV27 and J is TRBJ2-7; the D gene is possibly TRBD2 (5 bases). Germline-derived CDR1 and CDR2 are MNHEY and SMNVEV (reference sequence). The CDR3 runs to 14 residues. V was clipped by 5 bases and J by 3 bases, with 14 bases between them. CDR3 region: CASSRAGEGYEQYF. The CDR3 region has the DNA TGTGCCAGCAGTCGAGCAGGAGAGGGCTACGAGCAGTACTTC.

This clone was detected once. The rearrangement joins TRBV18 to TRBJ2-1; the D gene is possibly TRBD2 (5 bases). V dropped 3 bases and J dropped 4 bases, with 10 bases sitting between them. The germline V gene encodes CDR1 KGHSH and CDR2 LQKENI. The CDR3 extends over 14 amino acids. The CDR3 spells CASSPIASYNEQFF. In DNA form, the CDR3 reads TGTGCCAGCTCACCCATAGCGAGTTACAATGAGCAGTTCTTC.

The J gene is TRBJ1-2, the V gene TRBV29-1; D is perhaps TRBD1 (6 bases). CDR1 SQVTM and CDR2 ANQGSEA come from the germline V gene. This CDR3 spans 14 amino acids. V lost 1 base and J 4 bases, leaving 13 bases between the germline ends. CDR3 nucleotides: TGCAGCGTTGAAGGGACAGCGGTTTTCTATGGCTACACCTTC. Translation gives CSVEGTAVFYGYTF.

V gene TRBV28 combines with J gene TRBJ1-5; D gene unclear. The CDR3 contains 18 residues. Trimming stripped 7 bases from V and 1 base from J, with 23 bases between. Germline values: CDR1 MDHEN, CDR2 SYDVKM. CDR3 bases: TGTGCCAGCAACGTCTTTTGGATGCGCGGAGGGAGCAATCAGCCCCAGCATTTT. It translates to CASNVFWMRGGSNQPQHF.

The CDR3 protein is CAISEGVHNEKLFF. The CDR3 region has the DNA TGTGCCATCAGTGAAGGGGTTCATAATGAAAAACTGTTTTTT. This chain joins TRBV10-3 and TRBJ1-4; perhaps TRBD1 as D (5 bases). V was pared by 3 bases and J by 4 bases, with 9 bases between. Germline lookup yields CDR1 ENHRY and CDR2 SYGVKD. The CDR3 runs to 14 residues.

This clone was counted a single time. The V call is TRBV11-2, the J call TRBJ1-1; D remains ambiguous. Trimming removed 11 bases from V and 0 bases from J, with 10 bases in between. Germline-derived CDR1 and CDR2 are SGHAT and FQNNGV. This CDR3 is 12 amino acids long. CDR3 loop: CASLSMNTEAFF. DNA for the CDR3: TGTGCCTCACTTTCCATGAACACTGAAGCTTTCTTT. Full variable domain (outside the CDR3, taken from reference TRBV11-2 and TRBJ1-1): EAGVAQSPRYKIIEKRQSVAFWCNPISGHATLYWYQQILGQGPKLLIQFQNNGVVDDSQLPKDRFSAERLKGVDSTLKIQPAKLEDSAVYLCASLSMNTEAFFGQGTRLTVV.

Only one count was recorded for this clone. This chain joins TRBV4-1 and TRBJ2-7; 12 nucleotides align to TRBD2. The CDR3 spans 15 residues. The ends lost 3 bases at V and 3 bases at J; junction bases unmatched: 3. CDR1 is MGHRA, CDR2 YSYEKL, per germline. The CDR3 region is CASSQGLAGGYEQYF. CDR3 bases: TGCGCCAGCAGCCAGGGACTAGCGGGCGGCTACGAGCAGTACTTC.

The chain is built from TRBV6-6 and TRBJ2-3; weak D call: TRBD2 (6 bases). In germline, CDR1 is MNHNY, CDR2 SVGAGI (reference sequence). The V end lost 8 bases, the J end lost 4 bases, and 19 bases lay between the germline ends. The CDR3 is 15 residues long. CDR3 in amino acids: CASSLPKVAADTQYF. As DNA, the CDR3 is TGTGCCAGCTCCCTCCCGAAAGTAGCGGCAGATACGCAGTATTTT.

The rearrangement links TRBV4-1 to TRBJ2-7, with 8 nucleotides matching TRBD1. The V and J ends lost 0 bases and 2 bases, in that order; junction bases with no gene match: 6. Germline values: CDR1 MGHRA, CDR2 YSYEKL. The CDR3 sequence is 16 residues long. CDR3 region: CASSQDSQGAAYEQYF. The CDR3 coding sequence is TGCGCCAGCAGCCAAGATTCCCAGGGGGCGGCCTACGAGCAGTACTTC.

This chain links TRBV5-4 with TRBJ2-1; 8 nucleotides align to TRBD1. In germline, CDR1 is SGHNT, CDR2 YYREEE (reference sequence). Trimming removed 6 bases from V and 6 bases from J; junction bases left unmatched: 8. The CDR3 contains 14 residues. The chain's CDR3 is CASTGTGIVNEQFF. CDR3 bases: TGTGCCAGCACCGGGACAGGAATTGTCAATGAGCAGTTCTTC.

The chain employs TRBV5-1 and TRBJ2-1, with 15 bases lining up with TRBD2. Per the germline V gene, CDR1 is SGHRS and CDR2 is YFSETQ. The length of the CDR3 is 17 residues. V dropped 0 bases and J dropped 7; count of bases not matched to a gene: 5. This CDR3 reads CASSLGQGTSGRNEQFF. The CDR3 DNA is TGCGCCAGCAGCTTGGGACAGGGGACTAGCGGGAGGAATGAGCAGTTCTTC.

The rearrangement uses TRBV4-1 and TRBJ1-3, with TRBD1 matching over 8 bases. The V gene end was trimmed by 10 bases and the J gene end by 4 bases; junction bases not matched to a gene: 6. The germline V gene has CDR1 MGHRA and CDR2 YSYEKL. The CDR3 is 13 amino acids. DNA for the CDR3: TGCGCCACAGGGGCAGGGGGCGGAAACACCATATATTTT. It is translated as CATGAGGGNTIYF.

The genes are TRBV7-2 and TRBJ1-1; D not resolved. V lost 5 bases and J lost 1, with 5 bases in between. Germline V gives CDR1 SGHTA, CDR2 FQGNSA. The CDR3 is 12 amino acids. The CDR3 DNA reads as TGTGCCAGCAGCCCCTGGAACACTGAAGCTTTCTTT. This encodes CASSPWNTEAFF.

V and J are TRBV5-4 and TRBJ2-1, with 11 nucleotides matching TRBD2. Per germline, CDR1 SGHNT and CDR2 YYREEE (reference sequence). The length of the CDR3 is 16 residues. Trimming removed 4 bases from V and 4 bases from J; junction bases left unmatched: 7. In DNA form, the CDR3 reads TGTGCCAGCAGCCGGGGAGGGACTAGCGGTTACAATGAGCAGTTCTTC. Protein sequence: CASSRGGTSGYNEQFF.

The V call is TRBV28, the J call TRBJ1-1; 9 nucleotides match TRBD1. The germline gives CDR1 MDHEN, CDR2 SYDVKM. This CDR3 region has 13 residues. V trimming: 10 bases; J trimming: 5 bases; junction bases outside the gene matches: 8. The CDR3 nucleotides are TGTGCCACACAGGGGGCGGTGGGAACTGAAGCTTTCTTT. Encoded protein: CATQGAVGTEAFF.

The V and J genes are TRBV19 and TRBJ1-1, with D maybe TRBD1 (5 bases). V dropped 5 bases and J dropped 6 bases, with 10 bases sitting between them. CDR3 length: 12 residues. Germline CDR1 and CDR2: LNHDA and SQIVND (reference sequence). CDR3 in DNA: TGTGCCAGTAGTGGCAGCAGGGCTGAAGCTTTCTTT. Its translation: CASSGSRAEAFF.

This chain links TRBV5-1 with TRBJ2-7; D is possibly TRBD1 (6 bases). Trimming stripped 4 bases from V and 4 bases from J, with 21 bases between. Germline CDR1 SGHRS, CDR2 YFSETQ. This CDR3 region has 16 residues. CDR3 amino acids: CASSILGTKEGYEQYF. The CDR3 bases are TGCGCCAGCAGCATTCTCGGGACAAAGGAAGGGTACGAGCAGTACTTC.

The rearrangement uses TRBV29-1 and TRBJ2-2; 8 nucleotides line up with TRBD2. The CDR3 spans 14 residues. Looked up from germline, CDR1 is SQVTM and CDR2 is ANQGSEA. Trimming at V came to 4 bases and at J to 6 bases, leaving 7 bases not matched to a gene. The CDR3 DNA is TGCAGCGTTGGCATCGCGGGAGGAGCCGGGGAGCTGTTTTTT. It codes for CSVGIAGGAGELFF.

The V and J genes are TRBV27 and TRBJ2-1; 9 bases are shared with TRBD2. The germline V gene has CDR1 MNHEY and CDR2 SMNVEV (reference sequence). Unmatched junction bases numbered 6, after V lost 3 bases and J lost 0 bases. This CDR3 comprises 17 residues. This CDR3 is CASSLREGRSSYNEQFF. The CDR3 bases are TGTGCCAGCAGTTTGCGGGAGGGCCGAAGCTCCTACAATGAGCAGTTCTTC.

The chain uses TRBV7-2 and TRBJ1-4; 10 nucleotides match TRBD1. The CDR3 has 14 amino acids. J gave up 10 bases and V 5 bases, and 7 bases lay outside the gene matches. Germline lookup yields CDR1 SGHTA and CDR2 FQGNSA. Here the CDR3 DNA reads TGTGCCAGCAGCCAGGGACAGGGGCAGGGAAAACTGTTTTTT. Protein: CASSQGQGQGKLFF.

CDR3: CASRTRELGSNQPQHF. CDR3 sequence (DNA): TGTGCCAGTAGGACACGGGAGTTGGGAAGCAATCAGCCCCAGCATTTT. The chain is built from TRBV19 and TRBJ1-5, with D uncertain. Between the trimmed V and J ends, which lost 6 bases and 1 base, there was a span of 16 bases. The CDR3 is 16 residues long. Germline V gives CDR1 LNHDA, CDR2 SQIVND (reference sequence).

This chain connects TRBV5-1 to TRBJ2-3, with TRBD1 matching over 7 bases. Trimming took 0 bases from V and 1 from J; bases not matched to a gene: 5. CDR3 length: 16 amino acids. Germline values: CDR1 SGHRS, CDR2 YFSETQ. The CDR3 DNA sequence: TGCGCCAGCAGCTTGGTGTCTACAGGGGGCACAGATACGCAGTATTTT. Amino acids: CASSLVSTGGTDTQYF.

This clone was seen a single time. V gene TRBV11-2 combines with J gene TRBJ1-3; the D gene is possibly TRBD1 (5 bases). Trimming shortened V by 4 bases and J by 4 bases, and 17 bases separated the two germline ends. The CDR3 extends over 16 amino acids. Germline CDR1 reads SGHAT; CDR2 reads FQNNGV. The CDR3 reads CASSSPRGPKGNTIYF. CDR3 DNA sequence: TGTGCCAGCAGCTCGCCGCGGGGCCCCAAGGGAAACACCATATATTTT.

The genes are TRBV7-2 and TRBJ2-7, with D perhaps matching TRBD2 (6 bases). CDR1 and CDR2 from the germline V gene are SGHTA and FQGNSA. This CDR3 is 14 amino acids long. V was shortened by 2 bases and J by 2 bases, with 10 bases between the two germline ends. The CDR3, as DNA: TGTGCCAGCAGCTTAAAGGAGGGCCCCTACGAGCAGTACTTC. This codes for CASSLKEGPYEQYF. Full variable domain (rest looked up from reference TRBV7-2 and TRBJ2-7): GAGVSQSPSNKVTEKGKDVELRCDPISGHTALYWYRQSLGQGLEFLIYFQGNSAPDKSGLPSDRFSAERTGGSVSTLTIQRTQQEDSAVYLCASSLKEGPYEQYFGPGTRLTVT.

This CDR3 is CAWRVTEAFF. Here the CDR3 DNA reads TGTGCCTGGCGGGTCACTGAAGCTTTCTTT. The J gene is TRBJ1-1, the V gene TRBV30; D is unclear. V lost 5 bases and J 4 bases, leaving 5 bases between the germline ends. The CDR3 contains 10 residues. Germline V lookup: CDR1 GTSNPN, CDR2 SVGIG (reference sequence).

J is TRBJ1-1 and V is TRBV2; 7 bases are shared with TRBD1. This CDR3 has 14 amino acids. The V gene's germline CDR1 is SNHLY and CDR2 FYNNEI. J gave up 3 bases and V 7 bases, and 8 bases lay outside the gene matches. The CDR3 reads CASTPLTGDTEAFF. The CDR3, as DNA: TGTGCCAGCACCCCGCTAACAGGGGACACTGAAGCTTTCTTT.

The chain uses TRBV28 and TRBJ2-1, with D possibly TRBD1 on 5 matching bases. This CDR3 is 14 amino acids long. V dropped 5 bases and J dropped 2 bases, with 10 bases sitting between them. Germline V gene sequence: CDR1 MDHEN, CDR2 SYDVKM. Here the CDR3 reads CASSTGYTYNEQFF. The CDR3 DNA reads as TGTGCCAGCAGTACAGGTTACACCTACAATGAGCAGTTCTTC.

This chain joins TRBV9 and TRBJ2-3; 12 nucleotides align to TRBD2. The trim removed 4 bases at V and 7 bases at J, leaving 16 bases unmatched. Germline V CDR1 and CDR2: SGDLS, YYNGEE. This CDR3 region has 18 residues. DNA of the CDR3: TGTGCCAGCAGCTTCAGACTAGCGGGAGCCCCCTCCGTTAATACGCAGTATTTT. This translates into CASSFRLAGAPSVNTQYF.